The following is a T cell receptor (beta chain) sequence with its context. Its antigen is still unknown. This sample stems from a study of shared clonotypes between healthy human individuals. Study-wide context: Per donor, CD8 memory used one plate, CD8 naive used two, CD4 memory used three and CD4 naive used three. Study-wide results and caveats: Despite large depth, rarefaction showed incomplete sorted-subset sequencing. Blood was the sole source, and tissue repertoires probably differ.

Sequencing was performed with immunoSEQ multiplex PCR; in TCRdb, only in-frame clones are kept and a portion is missing. The table shows around 1,900,000 clones, with just under 95% occurring only once. Naive-designated CD8 cells lacked CD45RO, were positively enriched for CCR7, and omitted terminally differentiated effector memory CD45RA+ cells. The germline CDR1 and CDR2 sequences are LNHDA and SQIVND (reference sequence). With 5 bases clipped from V and 3 bases from J, the junction kept 7 bases outside the gene matches. The CDR3 extends over 14 amino acids. This TCR derives from a man aged 18 to 29 in good health. Some clones in this sample may be carry-over from other donors' samples. Sequencing input: naive CD8+ T cells from PBMCs. The V call is TRBV19, the J call TRBJ2-7, with 7 bases matching TRBD1. The CDR3 DNA reads as TGTGCCAGTAGTGAGGACAGGTGGGGCTACGAGCAGTACTTC. The encoded protein is CASSEDRWGYEQYF.